This TCR beta chain is from a study of OX40 agonist ivuxolimab in advanced cancers. About the investigation overall: Ivuxolimab, which targeted the costimulatory receptor OX40 (CD134), was an agonistic, fully human IgG2 monoclonal antibody. Prior anti-PD-1, anti-PD-L1 or anti-CTLA-4 therapy was permitted, and checkpoint inhibitors had been received by under 50% of dose-escalation patients. The purpose of peripheral TCRbeta sequencing was to test whether ivuxolimab changed TCR sequence diversity and led to clonal T-cell expansion. Of the approximately 53 patients in dose escalation, 19 had hepatocellular carcinoma, approximately 15 had melanoma, 9 had renal cell carcinoma and 9 had head and neck cancer. The dose-escalation cohort was roughly 87% male with a mean age of approximately 59 years, ranging from about 23 to 85. Intravenous ivuxolimab was administered to patients every 2 weeks at six dose levels: 0.01, 0.1, 0.3, 1.5, 3 and 10 mg/kg. Three dose-escalation patients achieved partial responses, one with hepatocellular carcinoma and two with cutaneous melanoma. The paper reports the monotherapy dose-escalation portion (N of about 52 patients) of the phase I ivuxolimab trial. Beyond this particular receptor, the publication reports: At doses of 0.1 to 3.0 mg/kg, clonal expansion of both CD4+ and CD8+ T cells in blood was seen between baseline and week 6. Low levels of normalized T-cell clonal expansion were also shown by some nonresponding patients. In partial responders in the 0.1-3.0 mg/kg groups, normalized peripheral clonal expansion was found to be among the lowest, especially among CD8+ T cells. After ivuxolimab, more expanded clones were found on average in CD8+ T cells than in CD4+ T cells. Antigen specificity was not determined for the clonally expanded peripheral T cells.

The trial excluded patients who had a history of autoimmune disease or were on systemic immunosuppression. Peripheral blood for TCR sequencing was drawn from every dose cohort at baseline, at cycle 4 day 1 and at cycle 7 day 1. Samples came from an open-label, multicenter, first-in-human phase I dose-escalation trial of ivuxolimab. Adults with locally advanced or metastatic melanoma, renal cell carcinoma, hepatocellular carcinoma or head and neck squamous cell carcinoma were enrolled in the trial. Before TCR sequencing, CD4+ T cells and CD8+ T cells were sorted from peripheral blood as separate populations. Details on this clone: There is no known antigen for this receptor. Base-call qualities are not available, and no considerably larger clone is one nucleotide away.

Genomic DNA was isolated from the sorted cells so that the TCRbeta CDR3 region could be sequenced. The immunoSEQ Assay was used to sequence the TCRbeta CDR3 regions. The table comes from immuneACCESS by way of TCRdb, which keeps in-frame sequences with V and J called. Part of the clones is missing from these tables; in studies checked, under half for an unresolved V gene and the rest for unknown reasons. Counted in this sample were some 80,000 clones; less than 85% of them appeared once. Of the sample, approximately 7% falls within the top ten clones. CDR1 and CDR2 were assigned from the germline V gene as SGHTA and FQGNSA. Including the terminal cysteine and phenylalanine, the CDR3 comprises 15 residues. Only the CDR3 region is kept as DNA, spanning 45 bases read in frame from base 1. From V the trimming removes 5 bases and from J it removes 0 bases, while the gene matches leave 4 bases of the junction unaccounted for.

The sample consisted of CD4+ or CD8+ T cells sorted from blood, taken in a trial of the OX40 agonist ivuxolimab. The chain joins TRBV7-2 to TRBJ2-1; 7 middle bases align to TRBD2. The receptor's source is an adult with an advanced solid tumor such as melanoma, head and neck, liver or kidney cancer. DNA sequence: TGTGCCAGCAGCGGAATAGCGGGCTCCTACAATGAGCAGTTCTTC. Its protein product is CASSGIAGSYNEQFF.